The source of this T cell receptor (beta chain) is a study of T cells in localized non-small cell lung cancer. General observations from the study: It was uninvolved adjacent lung that showed the highest T cell clonality, exceeding tumor. Median detection of top 100 tumor clones in adjacent lung was under 75 clones. Elevated circulating T cell density in blood was associated with longer overall survival. Since sequencing was restricted to only one region of the tumor, intratumor heterogeneity remains a possibility.

Libraries were prepared by immunoSEQ multiplex PCR; TCRdb keeps only in-frame clonotypes and omits some of them. The table includes around 1,800 clones, 35% to 55% detected once. By sample fraction, this clone is medium-sized. Its specificity is not known. CDR3 length: 13 amino acids. The source material was lung tumor tissue, sampled before any cancer treatment. The origin of this receptor is a male donor aged 60 or over with stage II lung adenocarcinoma. The genes are TRBV1 and TRBJ1-5. TRBV1 is annotated as a pseudogene. In DNA form, the CDR3 reads TGCGCCAGCAGCCGAGCGAGGGCCGAGCCCCAGCATTTT. This translates into CASSRARAEPQHF.